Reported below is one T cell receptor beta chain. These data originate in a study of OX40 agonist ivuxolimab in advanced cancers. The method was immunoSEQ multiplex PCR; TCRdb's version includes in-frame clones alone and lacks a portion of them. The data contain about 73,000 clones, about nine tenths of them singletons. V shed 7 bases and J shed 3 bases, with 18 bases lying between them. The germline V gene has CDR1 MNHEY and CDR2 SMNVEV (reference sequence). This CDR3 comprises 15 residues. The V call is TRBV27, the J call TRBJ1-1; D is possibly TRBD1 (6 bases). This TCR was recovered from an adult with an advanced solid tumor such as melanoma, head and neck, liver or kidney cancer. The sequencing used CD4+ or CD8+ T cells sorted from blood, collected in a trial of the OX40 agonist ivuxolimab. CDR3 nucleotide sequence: TGTGCCAGCATTAACACCGGGGGGCGGGACACTGAAGCTTTCTTT. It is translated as CASINTGGRDTEAFF.